This is a list of T cell receptor beta chains from one sample in a study of graft-versus-host responses after intestinal transplantation. The repertoire was sequenced with immunoSEQ multiplex PCR; TCRdb's copy has only in-frame clones and lacks some. This table holds around 49,000 clones, about 89% found once. Their recognized antigens are unknown. This sample comprised unstimulated CD4+ T cells sorted from spleen or lymph node cells, obtained before transplant. These receptor sequences come from a human donor who was the organ donor for an intestinal transplant. Each CDR3 is given with its conserved first and last residue. The D gene is left open where the match is weak. Expanded clones get a size class; other rows say once, few or many, or leave the size out.

v_gene	abundance	d_gene	j_gene	CDR3nt	CDR3aa
TRBV23-1	NA	NA	TRBJ1-2	TGCGCCAGCAGTCGGGGGGGGGCGAACTATGGCTACACCTTC	CASSRGGANYGYTF
TRBV27	NA	TRBD2	TRBJ2-5	TGTGCCAGCACTCCGACTCGGGGACTAGCTGGAGAGACCCAGTACTTC	CASTPTRGLAGETQYF
TRBV9	NA	TRBD2	TRBJ2-1	TGTGCCAGCAGCTTCCAGCCGGGACTAGCAATTGGTGAGCAGTTCTTC	CASSFQPGLAIGEQFF
TRBV5-1	NA	NA	TRBJ2-5	TGCGCCAGCAGCTTGGCCGGCGGGAAGGAGGAGACCCAGTACTTC	CASSLAGGKEETQYF
TRBV2	NA	NA	TRBJ2-2	TGTGCCAGCAGTGAACTGCACAGGGCTACCGGGGAGCTGTTTTTT	CASSELHRATGELFF
TRBV5-4	NA	TRBD1	TRBJ2-5	TGTGCCAGCAGCTTGATGGGACAGGGGGAAGAGACCCAGTACTTC	CASSLMGQGEETQYF
TRBV28	once	TRBD2	TRBJ2-1	TGTGCCAGCAGTTCGCCTAGCGGGCCATACAATGAGCAGTTCTTC	CASSSPSGPYNEQFF
TRBV9	NA	TRBD2	TRBJ2-2	TGTGCCAGCAGCGTAGAACTAGCGGGAGTTGGGTCCGGGGAGCTGTTTTTT	CASSVELAGVGSGELFF
TRBV6-1	NA	NA	TRBJ1-5	TGTGCCAGCAGGAGAGTGGGCAGGGGAGATCAGCCCCAGCATTTT	CASRRVGRGDQPQHF
TRBV5-6	NA	NA	TRBJ2-5	TGTGCCAGCAGCTTCACAATGTACCAAGAGACCCAGTACTTC	CASSFTMYQETQYF
TRBV7-9	NA	TRBD2	TRBJ2-1	TGTGCCAGCAGCGCCCTCTCGGCGGGAGACTCCTACAATGAGCAGTTCTTC	CASSALSAGDSYNEQFF
TRBV6-1	NA	NA	TRBJ2-7	TGTGCCAGCAGTCGAAGCTGGGGGGGCAATGACGAGCAGTACTTC	CASSRSWGGNDEQYF
TRBV6-1	NA	NA	TRBJ1-2	TGTGCCAGCAGTGATGGTCTACCCCCTACCGGCTACACCTTC	CASSDGLPPTGYTF
TRBV28	NA	NA	TRBJ1-2	TGTGCCAGCACCCTGGGGGCACATGATGGCTACACCTTC	CASTLGAHDGYTF
TRBV27	NA	TRBD1	TRBJ2-5	TGTGCCAGCAGTTCTACGACAGGGAAAGAGACCCAGTACTTC	CASSSTTGKETQYF
TRBV9	NA	TRBD1	TRBJ2-7	TGTGCCAGCAGCGGGTTCACAGGGGACAACGAGCAGTACTTC	CASSGFTGDNEQYF
TRBV11-2	once	NA	TRBJ2-2	TGTGCCAGCAGCTTAGGGCGGCTAGCGACCGGGGAGCTGTTTTTT	CASSLGRLATGELFF
TRBV5-8	once	TRBD1	TRBJ2-1	TGTGCCAGCAGCTTAACGGGACAGGGGGCGAGAGAGCAGTTCTTC	CASSLTGQGAREQFF
TRBV6-6	few	NA	TRBJ1-1	TGTGCCAGCAGTTACTCGATCGGGGTGGTGAACACTGAAGCTTTCTTT	CASSYSIGVVNTEAFF
TRBV5-1	once	NA	TRBJ1-1	TGCGCCAGCAGCTTGGGATCAGGGCAAGGGGTTACTGAAGCTTTCTTT	CASSLGSGQGVTEAFF
TRBV10-3	NA	NA	TRBJ2-3	TGTGCCATCAGCGAGAGCGGCACAGATACGCAGTATTTT	CAISESGTDTQYF
TRBV2	NA	NA	TRBJ2-3	TGTGCCAGCAGTGAAGCCACCTTTGGGCCTAGCACAGATACGCAGTATTTT	CASSEATFGPSTDTQYF
TRBV9	NA	NA	TRBJ1-3	TGTGCCAGCAGCGTAGCCCCAGGGCCTCCTGGAAACACCATATATTTT	CASSVAPGPPGNTIYF
TRBV28	NA	TRBD1	TRBJ2-2	TGTGCCAGCAGTCCCGTCGACAGGGGGCCCGGGGAGCTGTTTTTT	CASSPVDRGPGELFF
TRBV11-2	NA	TRBD1	TRBJ1-1	TGTGCCAGCAGCTTCCAGACAGGGGCGCTCACTGAAGCTTTCTTT	CASSFQTGALTEAFF
TRBV27	NA	TRBD2	TRBJ2-7	TGTGCCAGCAGCCGTAAGGATGGGACTAGCGGGAGGGCAGGCCACGAGCAGTACTTC	CASSRKDGTSGRAGHEQYF
TRBV28	NA	NA	TRBJ1-2	TGTGCCAGCAGCCCCCCGGGGGGACTCTATGGCTACACCTTC	CASSPPGGLYGYTF
TRBV2	NA	NA	TRBJ2-5	TGTGCCAGCAGTGAATCCCTTCCGCAAGAGACCCAGTACTTC	CASSESLPQETQYF
TRBV18	NA	NA	TRBJ1-6	TGTGCCAGCTCACCACCGGGGAGCTCCTATAATTCACCCCTCCACTTT	CASSPPGSSYNSPLHF
TRBV21-1	NA	NA	TRBJ1-3	TGTGCCAGCAGCCCGCCAAGGGGTAGACAGTCCAGCTCTGGAAACACCATATATTTT	CASSPPRGRQSSSGNTIYF
TRBV29-1	NA	NA	TRBJ2-1	TGCAGCGTTGAAGAGGGTCTGCTCAGGGATGAGCAGTTCTTC	CSVEEGLLRDEQFF
TRBV28	NA	TRBD2	TRBJ2-3	TGTGCCAGCAGCCGGGGGGGGCCGGAGCCAGATACGCAGTATTTT	CASSRGGPEPDTQYF
TRBV5-4	NA	NA	TRBJ1-2	TGTGCCAGCAGCACCGGGACTGACTATGGCTACACCTTC	CASSTGTDYGYTF
TRBV28	NA	NA	TRBJ2-5	TGTGCCAGCAGTTTTTGGCAGCAAGAGACCCAGTACTTC	CASSFWQQETQYF
TRBV7-6	NA	NA	TRBJ2-3	TGTGCCAGCAGCCTGGGGGGGCCGGGCACAGATACGCAGTATTTT	CASSLGGPGTDTQYF
TRBV5-1	NA	TRBD1	TRBJ2-7	TGCGCCAGCAGCTTGGCCGGGACAGGGTTTAACGAGCAGTACTTC	CASSLAGTGFNEQYF
TRBV6-1	NA	NA	TRBJ2-3	TGTGCCAGCAGTGAAATGCCAGATCGCACAGATACGCAGTATTTT	CASSEMPDRTDTQYF
TRBV28	NA	TRBD1	TRBJ1-5	TGTGCCAGCAGTTCGAACAGGGGTAGGACCCAGCCCCAGCATTTT	CASSSNRGRTQPQHF
TRBV19	NA	TRBD1	TRBJ1-2	TGTGCCAGTAGTAAGGACAGGGACTATGGCTACACCTTC	CASSKDRDYGYTF
TRBV20-1	once	NA	TRBJ2-7	TGCAGTGCTAGTAGTAGCTACGAGCAGTACTTC	CSASSSYEQYF
TRBV10-1	NA	NA	TRBJ1-1	TGCGCCAGCAGTGAGTCGGAGGGGACGCCCCCGGTGGACACTGAAGCTTTCTTT	CASSESEGTPPVDTEAFF
TRBV19	NA	NA	TRBJ1-3	TGTGCCAGTATGGGGAGATCTCGCTCTGGAAACACCATATATTTT	CASMGRSRSGNTIYF
TRBV6-6	NA	NA	TRBJ2-7	TGTGCCAGCAGTTCCCCGACATCCTACGAGCAGTACTTC	CASSSPTSYEQYF
TRBV10-2	NA	TRBD2	TRBJ2-1	TGCGCCAGCATAGGACTAGCGGACCACAATGAGCAGTTCTTC	CASIGLADHNEQFF
TRBV6-1	NA	NA	TRBJ1-1	TGTGCCAGCAGTGAACAGATATCAGGGTTTTTTGGAGCTTTCTTT	CASSEQISGFFGAFF
TRBV15	once	NA	TRBJ2-2	TGTGCCACCAGCACCGGCGGAAAAGGCGGGGAGCTGTTTTTT	CATSTGGKGGELFF
TRBV13	few	NA	TRBJ1-1	TGTGCCAGCAGCTTACAGGCAAACACTGAAGCTTTCTTT	CASSLQANTEAFF
TRBV4-2	once	NA	TRBJ2-3	TGTGCCAGCAGCCAGGGGAAAGCGTTGGAGGACACAGATACGCAGTATTTT	CASSQGKALEDTDTQYF
TRBV28	NA	NA	TRBJ1-2	TGTGCCAGCAGTTCCCGGACAGCCCCACGTGCCTATGGCTACACCTTC	CASSSRTAPRAYGYTF